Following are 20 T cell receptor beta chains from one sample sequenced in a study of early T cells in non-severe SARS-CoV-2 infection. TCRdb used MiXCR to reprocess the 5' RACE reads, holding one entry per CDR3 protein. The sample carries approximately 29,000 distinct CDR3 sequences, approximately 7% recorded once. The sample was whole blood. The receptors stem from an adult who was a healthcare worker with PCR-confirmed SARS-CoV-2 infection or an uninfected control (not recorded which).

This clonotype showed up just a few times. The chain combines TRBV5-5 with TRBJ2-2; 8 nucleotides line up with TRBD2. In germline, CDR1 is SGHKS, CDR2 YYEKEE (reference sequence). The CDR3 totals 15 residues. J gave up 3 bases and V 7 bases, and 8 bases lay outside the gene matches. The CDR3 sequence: CASRSEREHTGELFF. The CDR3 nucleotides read TGTGCCAGCCGCTCGGAGCGGGAGCACACCGGGGAGCTGTTTTTT.

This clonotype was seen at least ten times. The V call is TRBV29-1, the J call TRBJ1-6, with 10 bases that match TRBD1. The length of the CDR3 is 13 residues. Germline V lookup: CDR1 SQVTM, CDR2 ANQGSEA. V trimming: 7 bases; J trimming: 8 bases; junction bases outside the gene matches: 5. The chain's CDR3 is CSAGQGDDSPLHF. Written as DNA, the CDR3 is TGCAGCGCCGGACAGGGGGATGATTCACCCCTCCACTTT.

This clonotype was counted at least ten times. The CDR3 here is CASSYRAIGSGSKRYNEQFF. Written as DNA, the CDR3 is TGTGCCAGCAGTTATCGTGCTATCGGTAGCGGGAGTAAGCGCTACAATGAGCAGTTCTTC. The chain couples TRBV12-3 or TRBV12-4 to TRBJ2-1; 9 bases are a match to TRBD2. The CDR3 spans 20 residues. V gave up 4 bases and J gave up 3 bases; unmatched junction bases: 19.

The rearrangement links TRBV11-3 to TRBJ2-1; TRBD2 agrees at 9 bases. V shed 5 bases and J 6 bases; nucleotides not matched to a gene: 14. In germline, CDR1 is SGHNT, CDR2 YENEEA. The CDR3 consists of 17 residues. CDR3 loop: CASSPRLAADYPNEQFF. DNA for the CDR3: TGTGCCAGCAGCCCCCGACTAGCGGCCGACTACCCCAATGAGCAGTTCTTC.

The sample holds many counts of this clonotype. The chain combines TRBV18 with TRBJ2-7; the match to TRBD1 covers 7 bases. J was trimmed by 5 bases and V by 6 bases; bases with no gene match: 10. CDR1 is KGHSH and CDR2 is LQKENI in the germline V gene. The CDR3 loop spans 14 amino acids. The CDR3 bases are TGTGCCAGCTCCCTATTTGACAGGGAGCACGAGCAGTACTTC. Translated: CASSLFDREHEQYF.

The CDR3 DNA is TGTGCCAGCAGTTTATCTTGGACAGGGAGTGGCTACACCTTC. Its translation: CASSLSWTGSGYTF. The rearrangement joins TRBV27 to TRBJ1-2; TRBD1 matches 8 bases. The germline V gene encodes CDR1 MNHEY and CDR2 SMNVEV (reference sequence). CDR3 size: 14 residues. Trimming took 0 bases from V and 7 from J; bases not matched to a gene: 4.

In nucleotides, the CDR3 is TGTGCCAGCAGCTTAAGGGCCCTCTACAATGAGCAGTTCTTC. Its protein is CASSLRALYNEQFF. V is TRBV7-2 and J is TRBJ2-1; D gene ambiguous. The CDR3 is 14 amino acids. V was shortened by 2 bases and J by 3 bases, with 8 bases between the two germline ends. CDR1 and CDR2 from the germline V gene are SGHTA and FQGNSA. The full variable domain, rest sourced from reference TRBV7-2 and TRBJ2-1, is GAGVSQSPSNKVTEKGKDVELRCDPISGHTALYWYRQSLGQGLEFLIYFQGNSAPDKSGLPSDRFSAERTGGSVSTLTIQRTQQEDSAVYLCASSLRALYNEQFFGPGTRLTVL.

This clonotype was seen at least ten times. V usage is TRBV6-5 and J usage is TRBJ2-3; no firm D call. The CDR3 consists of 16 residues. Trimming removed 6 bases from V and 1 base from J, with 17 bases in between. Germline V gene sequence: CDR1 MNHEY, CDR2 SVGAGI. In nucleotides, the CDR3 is TGTGCCAGCAGATCCGCGAACCCCGGAGGCACAGATACGCAGTATTTT. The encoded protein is CASRSANPGGTDTQYF.

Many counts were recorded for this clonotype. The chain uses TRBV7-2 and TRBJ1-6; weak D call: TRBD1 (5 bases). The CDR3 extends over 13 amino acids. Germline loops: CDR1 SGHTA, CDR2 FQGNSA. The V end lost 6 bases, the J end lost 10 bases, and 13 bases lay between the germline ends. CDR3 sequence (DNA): TGTGCCAGCAGGCCCCAGGGAAACTCACCCCTCCACTTT. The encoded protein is CASRPQGNSPLHF.

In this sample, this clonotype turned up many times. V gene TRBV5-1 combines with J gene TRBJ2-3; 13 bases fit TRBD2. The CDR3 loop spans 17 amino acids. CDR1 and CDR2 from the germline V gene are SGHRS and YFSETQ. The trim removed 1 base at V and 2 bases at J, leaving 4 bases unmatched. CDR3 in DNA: TGCGCCAGCAGCTTGACTAGCGGGAGGGAGATCACAGATACGCAGTATTTT. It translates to CASSLTSGREITDTQYF.

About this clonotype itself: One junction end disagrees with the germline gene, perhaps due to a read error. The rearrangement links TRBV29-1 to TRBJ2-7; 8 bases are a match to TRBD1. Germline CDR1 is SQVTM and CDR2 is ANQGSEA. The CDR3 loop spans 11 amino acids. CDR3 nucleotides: TGCAGCGTTCGTGGGACAGGCCCACTCCTCTTC. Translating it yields CSVRGTGPLLF.

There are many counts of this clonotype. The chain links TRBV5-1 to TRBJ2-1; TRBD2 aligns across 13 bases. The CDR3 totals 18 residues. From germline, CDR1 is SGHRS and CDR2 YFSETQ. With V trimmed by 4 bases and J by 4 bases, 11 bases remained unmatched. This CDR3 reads CASSPGTSGAVIYNEQFF. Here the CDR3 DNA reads TGCGCCAGCAGCCCGGGGACTAGCGGGGCGGTTATTTACAATGAGCAGTTCTTC.

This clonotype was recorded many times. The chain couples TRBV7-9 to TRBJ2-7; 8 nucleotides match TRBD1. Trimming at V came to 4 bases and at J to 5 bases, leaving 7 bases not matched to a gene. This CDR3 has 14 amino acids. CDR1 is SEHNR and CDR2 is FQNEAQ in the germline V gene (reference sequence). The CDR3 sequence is CASSSRTGSDEQYF. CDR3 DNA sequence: TGTGCCAGCAGCTCCCGGACAGGGTCCGACGAGCAGTACTTC.

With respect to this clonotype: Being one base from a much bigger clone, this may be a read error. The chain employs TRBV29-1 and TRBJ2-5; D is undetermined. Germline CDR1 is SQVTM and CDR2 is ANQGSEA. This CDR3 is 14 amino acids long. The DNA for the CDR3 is TGCGGCGTTGAAGCCAATGGGGTGGTGGAGACCCAGTACTTC. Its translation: CGVEANGVVETQYF. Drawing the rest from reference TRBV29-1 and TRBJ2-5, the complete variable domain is SAVISQKPSRDICQRGTSLTIQCQVDSQVTMMFWYRQQPGQSLTLIATANQGSEATYESGFVIDKFPISRPNLTFSTLTVSNMSPEDSSIYLCGVEANGVVETQYFGPGTRLLVL.

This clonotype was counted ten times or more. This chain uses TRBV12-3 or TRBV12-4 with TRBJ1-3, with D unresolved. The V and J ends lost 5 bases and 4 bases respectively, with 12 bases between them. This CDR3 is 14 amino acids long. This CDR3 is CASSKALAGNTIYF. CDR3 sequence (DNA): TGTGCCAGCAGTAAGGCCCTTGCAGGAAACACCATATATTTT.

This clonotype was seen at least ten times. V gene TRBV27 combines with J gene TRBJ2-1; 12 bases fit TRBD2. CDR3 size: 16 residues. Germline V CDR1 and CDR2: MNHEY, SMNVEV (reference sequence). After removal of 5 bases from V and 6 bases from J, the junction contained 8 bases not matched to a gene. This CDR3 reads CASSLLAGGFGNEQFF. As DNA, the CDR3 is TGTGCCAGCAGTCTCCTAGCGGGAGGGTTTGGCAATGAGCAGTTCTTC.

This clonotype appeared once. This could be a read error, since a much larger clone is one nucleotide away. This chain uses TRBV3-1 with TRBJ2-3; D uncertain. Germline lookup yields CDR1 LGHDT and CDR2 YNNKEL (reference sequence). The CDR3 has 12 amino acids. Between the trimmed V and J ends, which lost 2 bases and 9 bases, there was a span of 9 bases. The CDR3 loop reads CASSQPIGTQYF. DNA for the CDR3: TGTGCCAGCAGCCAACCCATAGGGACGCAGTATTTT.

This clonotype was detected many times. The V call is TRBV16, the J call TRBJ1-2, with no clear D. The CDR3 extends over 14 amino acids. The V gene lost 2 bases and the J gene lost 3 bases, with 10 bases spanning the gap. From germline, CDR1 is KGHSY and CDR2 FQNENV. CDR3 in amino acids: CASSQTREDYGYTF. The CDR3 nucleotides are TGTGCCAGCAGCCAAACCCGGGAAGACTATGGCTACACCTTC. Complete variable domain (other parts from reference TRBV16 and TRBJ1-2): GEEVAQTPKHLVRGEGQKAKLYCAPIKGHSYVFWYQQVLKNEFKFLISFQNENVFDETGMPKERFSAKCLPNSPCSLEIQATKLEDSAVYFCASSQTREDYGYTFGSGTRLTVV.

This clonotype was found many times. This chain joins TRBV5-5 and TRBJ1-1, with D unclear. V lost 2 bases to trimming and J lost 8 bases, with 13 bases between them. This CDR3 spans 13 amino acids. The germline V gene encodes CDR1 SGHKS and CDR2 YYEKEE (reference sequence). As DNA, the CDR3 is TGTGCCAGCAGCTTTGTTCGCGGCGGGGAAGCTTTCTTT. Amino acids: CASSFVRGGEAFF. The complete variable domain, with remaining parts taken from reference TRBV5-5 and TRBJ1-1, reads DAGVTQSPTHLIKTRGQQVTLRCSPISGHKSVSWYQQVLGQGPQFIFQYYEKEERGRGNFPDRFSARQFPNYSSELNVNALLLGDSALYLCASSFVRGGEAFFGQGTRLTVV.

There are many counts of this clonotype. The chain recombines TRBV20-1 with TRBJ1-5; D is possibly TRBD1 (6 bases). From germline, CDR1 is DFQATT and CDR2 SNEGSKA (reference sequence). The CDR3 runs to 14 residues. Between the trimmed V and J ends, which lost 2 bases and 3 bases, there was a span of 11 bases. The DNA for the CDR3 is TGCAGTGCTAGACTCCAGGGGCTCAATCAGCCCCAGCATTTT. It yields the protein CSARLQGLNQPQHF.